This T cell receptor beta chain was observed in a study of blood T cell repertoires in COVID-19. CDR1 SGHRS and CDR2 YFSETQ come from the germline V gene. There are 15 residues in the CDR3. The V end was cut by 5 bases, the J end by 0 bases, with 12 bases between. Cohort allocation depended upon clinical history that participants reported. Per the authors' pipeline: Nucleated cell counts were estimated from reference gene primer amplification. Using immunoSEQ multiplex PCR, the repertoire was profiled, and TCRdb retains in-frame clones only, with some absent. V, J and clone size were drawn from that table, and D and trimming were deduced from the DNA. This sample has roughly 200,000 clones, with just over 85% found just once.

The receptor was isolated from a woman aged 40-49 years with acute COVID-19. Sequenced material: PBMCs or T cells enriched from blood (not recorded which). The chain has TRBV5-1 and TRBJ2-1; TRBD2 is a possible D gene (5 bases). CDR3 DNA sequence: TGCGCCAGCAGTTCGACTATAAGCTCCTACAATGAGCAGTTCTTC. Protein: CASSSTISSYNEQFF.